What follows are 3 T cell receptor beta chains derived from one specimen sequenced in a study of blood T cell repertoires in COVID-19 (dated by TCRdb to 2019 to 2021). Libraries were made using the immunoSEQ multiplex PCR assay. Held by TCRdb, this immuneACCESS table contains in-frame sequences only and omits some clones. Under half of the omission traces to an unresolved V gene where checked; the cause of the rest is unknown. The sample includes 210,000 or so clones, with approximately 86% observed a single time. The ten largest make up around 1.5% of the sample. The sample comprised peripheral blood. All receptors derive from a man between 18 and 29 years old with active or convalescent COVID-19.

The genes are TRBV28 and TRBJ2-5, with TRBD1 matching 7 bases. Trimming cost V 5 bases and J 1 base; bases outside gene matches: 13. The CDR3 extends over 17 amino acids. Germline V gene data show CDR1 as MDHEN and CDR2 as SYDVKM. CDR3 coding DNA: TGTGCCAGCAGTCGGGCGGACAGGCGAGGGGCCCAAGAGACCCAGTACTTC. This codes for CASSRADRRGAQETQYF.

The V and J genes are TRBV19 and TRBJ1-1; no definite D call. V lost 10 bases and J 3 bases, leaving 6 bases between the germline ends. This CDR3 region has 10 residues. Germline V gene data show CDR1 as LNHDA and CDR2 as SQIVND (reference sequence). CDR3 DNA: TGTGCCACCCGCGACACTGAAGCTTTCTTT. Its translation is CATRDTEAFF.

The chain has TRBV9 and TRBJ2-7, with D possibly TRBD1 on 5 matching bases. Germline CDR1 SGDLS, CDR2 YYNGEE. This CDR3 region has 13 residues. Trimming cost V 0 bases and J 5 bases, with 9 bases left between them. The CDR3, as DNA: TGTGCCAGCAGCGTAGGGACAATACACGAGCAGTACTTC. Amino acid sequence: CASSVGTIHEQYF.